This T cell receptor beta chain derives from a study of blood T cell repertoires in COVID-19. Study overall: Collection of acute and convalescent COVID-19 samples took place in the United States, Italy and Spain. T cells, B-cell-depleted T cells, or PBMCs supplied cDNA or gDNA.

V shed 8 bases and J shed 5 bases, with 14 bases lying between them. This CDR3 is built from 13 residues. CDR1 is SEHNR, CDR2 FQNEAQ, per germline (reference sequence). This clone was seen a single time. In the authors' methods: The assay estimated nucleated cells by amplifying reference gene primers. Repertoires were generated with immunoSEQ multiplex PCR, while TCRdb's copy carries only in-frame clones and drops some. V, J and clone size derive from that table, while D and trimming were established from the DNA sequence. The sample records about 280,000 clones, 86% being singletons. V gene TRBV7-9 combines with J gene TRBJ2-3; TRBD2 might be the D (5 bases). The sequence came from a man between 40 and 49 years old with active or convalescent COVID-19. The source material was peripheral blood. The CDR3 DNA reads TGTGCCAGCCGTAGCGAGGGAGAAGATACGCAGTATTTT. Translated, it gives CASRSEGEDTQYF. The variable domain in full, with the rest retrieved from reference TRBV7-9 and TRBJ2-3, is DTGVSQNPRHKITKRGQNVTFRCDPISEHNRLYWYRQTLGQGPEFLTYFQNEAQLEKSRLLSDRFSAERPKGSFSTLEIQRTEQGDSAMYLCASRSEGEDTQYFGPGTRLTVL.